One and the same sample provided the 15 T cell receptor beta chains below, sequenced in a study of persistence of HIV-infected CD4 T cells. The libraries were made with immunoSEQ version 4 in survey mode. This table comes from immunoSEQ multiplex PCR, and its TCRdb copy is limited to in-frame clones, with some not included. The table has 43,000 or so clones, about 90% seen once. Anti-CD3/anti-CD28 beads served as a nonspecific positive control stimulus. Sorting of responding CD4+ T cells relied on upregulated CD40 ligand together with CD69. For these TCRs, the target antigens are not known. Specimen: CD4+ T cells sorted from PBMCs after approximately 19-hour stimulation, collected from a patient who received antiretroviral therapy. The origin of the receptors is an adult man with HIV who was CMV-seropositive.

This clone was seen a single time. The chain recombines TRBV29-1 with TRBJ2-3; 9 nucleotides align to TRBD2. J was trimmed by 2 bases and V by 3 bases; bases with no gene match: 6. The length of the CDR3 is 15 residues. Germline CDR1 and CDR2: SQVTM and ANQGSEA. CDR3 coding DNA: TGCAGCGTTGATGGGGCGGGGGGGAACACAGATACGCAGTATTTT. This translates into CSVDGAGGNTDTQYF.

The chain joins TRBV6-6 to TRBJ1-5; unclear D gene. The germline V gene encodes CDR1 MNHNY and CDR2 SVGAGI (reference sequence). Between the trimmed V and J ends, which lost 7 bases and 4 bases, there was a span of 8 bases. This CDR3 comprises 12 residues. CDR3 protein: CASNQRNQPQHF. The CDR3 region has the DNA TGTGCCAGCAACCAGCGTAATCAGCCCCAGCATTTT.

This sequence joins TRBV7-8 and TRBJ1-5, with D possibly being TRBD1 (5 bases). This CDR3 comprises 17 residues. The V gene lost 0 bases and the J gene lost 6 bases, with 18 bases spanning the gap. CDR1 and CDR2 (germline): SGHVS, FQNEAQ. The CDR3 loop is CASSLARAGLRGQPQHF. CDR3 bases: TGTGCCAGCAGCTTAGCTCGGGCAGGGCTTAGGGGTCAGCCCCAGCATTTT.

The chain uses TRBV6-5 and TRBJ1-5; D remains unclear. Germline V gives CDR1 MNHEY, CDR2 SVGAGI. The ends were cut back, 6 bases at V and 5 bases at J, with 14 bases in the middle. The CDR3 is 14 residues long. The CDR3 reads CASRQTLGDQPQHF. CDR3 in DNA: TGTGCCAGCAGACAAACTCTGGGCGATCAGCCCCAGCATTTT.

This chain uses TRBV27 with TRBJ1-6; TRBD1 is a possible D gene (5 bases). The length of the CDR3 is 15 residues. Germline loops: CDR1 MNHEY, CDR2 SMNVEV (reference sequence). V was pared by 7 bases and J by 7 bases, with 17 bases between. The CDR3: CASTLGGIRNSPLHF. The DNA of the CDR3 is TGTGCCAGCACCTTGGGGGGAATACGGAATTCACCCCTCCACTTT.

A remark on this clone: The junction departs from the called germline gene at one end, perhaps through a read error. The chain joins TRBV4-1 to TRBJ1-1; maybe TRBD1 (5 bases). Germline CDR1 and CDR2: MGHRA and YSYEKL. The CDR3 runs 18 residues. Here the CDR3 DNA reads TGCGCCAGCAGCCAAGGATCCTTGGGACGAGGAGTGAAGACTGAAGCTTTCTTT. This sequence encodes CASSQGSLGRGVKTEAFF.

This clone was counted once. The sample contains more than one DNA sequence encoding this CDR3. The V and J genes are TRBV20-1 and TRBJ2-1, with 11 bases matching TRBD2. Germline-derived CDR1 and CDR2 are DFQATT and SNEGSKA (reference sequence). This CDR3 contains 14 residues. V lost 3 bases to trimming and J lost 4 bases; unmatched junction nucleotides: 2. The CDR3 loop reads CSASSGGAYNEQFF. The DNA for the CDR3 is TGCAGTGCTAGTAGCGGGGGGGCGTACAATGAGCAGTTCTTC.

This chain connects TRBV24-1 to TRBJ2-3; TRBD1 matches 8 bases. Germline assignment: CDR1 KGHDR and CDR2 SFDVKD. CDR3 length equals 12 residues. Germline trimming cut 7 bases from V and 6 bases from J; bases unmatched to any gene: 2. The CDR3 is CATSRQGDTQYF. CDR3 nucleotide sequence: TGTGCCACCAGCCGACAGGGGGATACGCAGTATTTT.

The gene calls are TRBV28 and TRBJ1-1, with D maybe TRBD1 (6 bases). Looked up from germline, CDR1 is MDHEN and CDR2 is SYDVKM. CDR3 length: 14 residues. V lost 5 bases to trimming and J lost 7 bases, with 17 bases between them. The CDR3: CASSPAGQPYEAFF. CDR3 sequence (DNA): TGTGCCAGCAGTCCTGCCGGACAGCCCTATGAAGCTTTCTTT.

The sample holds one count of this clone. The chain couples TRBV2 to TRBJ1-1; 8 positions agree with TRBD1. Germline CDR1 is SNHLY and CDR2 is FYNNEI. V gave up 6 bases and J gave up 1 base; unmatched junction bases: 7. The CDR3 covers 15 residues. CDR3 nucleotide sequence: TGTGCCAGCAGACCCAACGACAGGGGGAACACTGAAGCTTTCTTT. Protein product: CASRPNDRGNTEAFF.

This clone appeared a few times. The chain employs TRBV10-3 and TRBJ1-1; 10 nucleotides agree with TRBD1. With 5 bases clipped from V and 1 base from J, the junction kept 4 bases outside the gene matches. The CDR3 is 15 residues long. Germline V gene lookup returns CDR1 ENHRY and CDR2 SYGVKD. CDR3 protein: CAISSRDRGNTEAFF. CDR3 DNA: TGTGCCATCAGTTCGAGGGACAGGGGGAACACTGAAGCTTTCTTT.

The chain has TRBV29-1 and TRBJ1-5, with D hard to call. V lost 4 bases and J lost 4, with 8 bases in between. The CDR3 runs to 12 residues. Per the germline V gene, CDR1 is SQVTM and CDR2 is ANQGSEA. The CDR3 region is CSVGERNQPQHF. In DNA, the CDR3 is TGCAGCGTTGGGGAAAGGAATCAGCCCCAGCATTTT.

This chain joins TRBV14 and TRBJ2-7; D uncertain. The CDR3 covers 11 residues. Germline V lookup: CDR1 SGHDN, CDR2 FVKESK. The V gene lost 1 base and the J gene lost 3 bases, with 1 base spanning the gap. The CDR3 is CASSQVYEQYF. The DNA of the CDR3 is TGTGCCAGCAGCCAAGTCTACGAGCAGTACTTC.

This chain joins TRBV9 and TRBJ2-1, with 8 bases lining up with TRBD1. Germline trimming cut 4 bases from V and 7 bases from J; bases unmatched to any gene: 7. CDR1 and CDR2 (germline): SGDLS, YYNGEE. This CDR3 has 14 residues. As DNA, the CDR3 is TGTGCCAGCAGCCCGAGACAGGGGACGAATGAGCAGTTCTTC. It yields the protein CASSPRQGTNEQFF.

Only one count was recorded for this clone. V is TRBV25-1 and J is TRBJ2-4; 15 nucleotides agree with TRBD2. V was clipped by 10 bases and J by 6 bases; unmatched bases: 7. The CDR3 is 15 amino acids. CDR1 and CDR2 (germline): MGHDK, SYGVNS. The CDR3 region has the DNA TGTGCCACCGGGACTAGCGGGGGGAAGGGAAACATTCAGTACTTC. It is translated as CATGTSGGKGNIQYF. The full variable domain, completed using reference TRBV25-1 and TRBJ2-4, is EADIYQTPRYLVIGTGKKITLECSQTMGHDKMYWYQQDPGMELHLIHYSYGVNSTEKGDLSSESTVSRIRTEHFPLTLESARPSHTSQYLCATGTSGGKGNIQYFGAGTRLSVL.